These 2 T cell receptor beta chains were all obtained from the same sample, sequenced in a study of blood T cell repertoires in COVID-19. Profiled with immunoSEQ multiplex PCR; TCRdb holds only in-frame clones, not every one. The data hold around 190,000 clones, with more than 75% observed a single time. Sequenced sample: peripheral blood. These receptors came from a woman between 45 and 60 years old with active or convalescent COVID-19.

The gene calls are TRBV13 and TRBJ1-3; D is undetermined. CDR3 length: 12 residues. The germline gives CDR1 PRHDT, CDR2 FYEKMQ (reference sequence). Trimming stripped 3 bases from V and 4 bases from J, with 4 bases between. Here the CDR3 DNA reads TGTGCCAGCAGCTTGACAGGAAACACCATATATTTT. Protein sequence: CASSLTGNTIYF.

The genes are TRBV12-3 or TRBV12-4 and TRBJ2-2, with TRBD2 matching 8 bases. Trimming cost V 4 bases and J 7 bases; bases outside gene matches: 2. The CDR3 sequence is 13 residues long. Written as DNA, the CDR3 is TGTGCCAGCAGTTCCGGGGGGGGCGGGGAGCTGTTTTTT. It specifies CASSSGGGGELFF.